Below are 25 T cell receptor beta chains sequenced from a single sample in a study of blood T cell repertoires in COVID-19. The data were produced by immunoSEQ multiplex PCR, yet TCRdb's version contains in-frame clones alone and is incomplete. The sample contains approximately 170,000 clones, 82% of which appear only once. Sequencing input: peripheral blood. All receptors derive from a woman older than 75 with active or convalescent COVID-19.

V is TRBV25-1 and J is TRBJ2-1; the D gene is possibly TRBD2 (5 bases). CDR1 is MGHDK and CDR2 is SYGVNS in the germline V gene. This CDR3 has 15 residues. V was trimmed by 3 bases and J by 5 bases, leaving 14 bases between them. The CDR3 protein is CASSDPGLTHNEQFF. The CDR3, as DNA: TGTGCCAGCAGTGACCCAGGACTGACACACAATGAGCAGTTCTTC.

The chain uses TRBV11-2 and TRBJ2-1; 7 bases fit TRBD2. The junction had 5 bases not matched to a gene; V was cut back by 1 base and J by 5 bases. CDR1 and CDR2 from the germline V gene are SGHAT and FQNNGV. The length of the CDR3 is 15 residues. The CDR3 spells CASSLGAGEDNEQFF. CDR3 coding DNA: TGTGCCAGCAGCTTAGGGGCGGGAGAGGACAATGAGCAGTTCTTC.

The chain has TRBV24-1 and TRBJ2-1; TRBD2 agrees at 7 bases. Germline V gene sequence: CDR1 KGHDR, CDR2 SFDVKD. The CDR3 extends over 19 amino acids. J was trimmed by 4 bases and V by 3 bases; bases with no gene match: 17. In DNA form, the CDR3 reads TGTGCCACCAGTGATACTTCCGTCGGGGACGCGGGAGTGTACAATGAGCAGTTCTTC. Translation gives CATSDTSVGDAGVYNEQFF.

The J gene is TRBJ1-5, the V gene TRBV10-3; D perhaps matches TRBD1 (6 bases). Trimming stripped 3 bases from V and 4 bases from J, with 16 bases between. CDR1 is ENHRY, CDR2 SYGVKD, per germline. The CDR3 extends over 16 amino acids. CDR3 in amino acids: CAISDLGPQGNQPQHF. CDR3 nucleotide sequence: TGTGCCATCAGTGACCTAGGACCCCAGGGGAATCAGCCCCAGCATTTT.

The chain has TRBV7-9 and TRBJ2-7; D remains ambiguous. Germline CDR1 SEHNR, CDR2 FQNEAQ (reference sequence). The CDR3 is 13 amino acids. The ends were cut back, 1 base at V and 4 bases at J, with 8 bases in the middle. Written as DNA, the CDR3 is TGTGCCAGCAGCTTAGTGAACAGTTACGAGCAGTACTTC. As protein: CASSLVNSYEQYF.

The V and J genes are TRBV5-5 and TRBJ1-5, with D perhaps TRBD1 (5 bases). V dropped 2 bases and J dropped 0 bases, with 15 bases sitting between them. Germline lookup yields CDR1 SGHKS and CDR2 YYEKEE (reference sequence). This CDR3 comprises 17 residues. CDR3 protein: CASSLGGGGYSNQPQHF. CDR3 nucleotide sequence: TGTGCCAGCAGCTTAGGTGGGGGGGGATATAGCAATCAGCCCCAGCATTTT.

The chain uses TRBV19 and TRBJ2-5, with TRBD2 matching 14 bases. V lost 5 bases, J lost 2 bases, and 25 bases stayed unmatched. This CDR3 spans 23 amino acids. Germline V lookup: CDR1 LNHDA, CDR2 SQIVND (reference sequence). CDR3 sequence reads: CASSRQGGTRGTSGSLGQETQYF. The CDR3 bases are TGTGCCAGTAGTCGACAGGGTGGCACAAGGGGGACTAGCGGGAGTCTTGGACAAGAGACCCAGTACTTC.

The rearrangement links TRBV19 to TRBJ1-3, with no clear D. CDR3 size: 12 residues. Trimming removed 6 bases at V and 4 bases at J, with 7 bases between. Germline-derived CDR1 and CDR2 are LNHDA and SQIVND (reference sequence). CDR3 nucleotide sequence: TGTGCCAGTAGAACGACAGGAAACACCATATATTTT. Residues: CASRTTGNTIYF. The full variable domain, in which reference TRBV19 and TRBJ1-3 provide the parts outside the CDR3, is DGGITQSPKYLFRKEGQNVTLSCEQNLNHDAMYWYRQDPGQGLRLIYYSQIVNDFQKGDIAEGYSVSREKKESFPLTVTSAQKNPTAFYLCASRTTGNTIYFGEGSWLTVV.

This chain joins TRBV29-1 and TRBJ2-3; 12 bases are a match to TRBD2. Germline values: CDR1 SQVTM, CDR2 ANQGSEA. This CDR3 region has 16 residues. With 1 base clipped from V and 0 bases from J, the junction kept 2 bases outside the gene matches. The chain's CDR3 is CSVEGLAGESTDTQYF. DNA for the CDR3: TGCAGCGTTGAAGGACTAGCGGGAGAAAGCACAGATACGCAGTATTTT.

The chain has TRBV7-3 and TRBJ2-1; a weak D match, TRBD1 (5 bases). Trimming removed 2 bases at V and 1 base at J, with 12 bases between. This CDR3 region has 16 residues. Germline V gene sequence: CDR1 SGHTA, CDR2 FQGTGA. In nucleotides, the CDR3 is TGTGCCAGCAGCTTAGAAGGGGCGGAGTCCTACAATGAGCAGTTCTTC. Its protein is CASSLEGAESYNEQFF.

CDR3 in DNA: TGTGCCACCAGCGGGAGCTCCTACGAGCAGTACTTC. Its protein is CATSGSSYEQYF. The V call is TRBV6-2 or TRBV6-3, the J call TRBJ2-7; 8 bases agree with TRBD2. This CDR3 has 12 amino acids. Germline V gene lookup returns CDR1 MNHEY and CDR2 SVGEGT. V lost 10 bases, J lost 0 bases, and 2 bases stayed unmatched.

CDR3 nucleotide sequence: TGTGCCAGCACTCAGACTAGGGGCACAGATACGCAGTATTTT. It specifies CASTQTRGTDTQYF. V usage is TRBV27 and J usage is TRBJ2-3; possibly TRBD2 for D (6 bases). V gave up 7 bases and J gave up 1 base, with 12 bases separating them. The CDR3 is 14 amino acids. Germline CDR1 MNHEY, CDR2 SMNVEV (reference sequence).

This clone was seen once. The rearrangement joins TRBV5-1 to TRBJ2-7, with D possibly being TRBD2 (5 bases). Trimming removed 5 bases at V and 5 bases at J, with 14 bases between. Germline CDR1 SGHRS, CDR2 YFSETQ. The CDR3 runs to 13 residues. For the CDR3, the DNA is TGCGCCAGCAGGGGAGATACACCCCACGAGCAGTACTTC. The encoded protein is CASRGDTPHEQYF. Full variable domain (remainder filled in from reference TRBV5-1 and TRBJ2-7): KAGVTQTPRYLIKTRGQQVTLSCSPISGHRSVSWYQQTPGQGLQFLFEYFSETQRNKGNFPGRFSGRQFSNSRSEMNVSTLELGDSALYLCASRGDTPHEQYFGPGTRLTVT.

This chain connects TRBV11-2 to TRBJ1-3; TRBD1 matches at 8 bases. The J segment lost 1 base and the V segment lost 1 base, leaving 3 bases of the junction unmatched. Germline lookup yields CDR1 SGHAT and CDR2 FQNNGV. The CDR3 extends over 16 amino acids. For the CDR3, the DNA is TGTGCCAGCAGCTTAGGGACAGGGCCATCTGGAAACACCATATATTTT. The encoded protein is CASSLGTGPSGNTIYF.

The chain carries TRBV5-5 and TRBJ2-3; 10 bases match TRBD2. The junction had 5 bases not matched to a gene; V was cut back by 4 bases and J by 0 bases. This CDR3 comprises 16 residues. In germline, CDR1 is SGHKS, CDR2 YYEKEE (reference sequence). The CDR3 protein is CASSQIAGGSTDTQYF. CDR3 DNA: TGTGCCAGCAGCCAGATAGCGGGAGGAAGCACAGATACGCAGTATTTT.

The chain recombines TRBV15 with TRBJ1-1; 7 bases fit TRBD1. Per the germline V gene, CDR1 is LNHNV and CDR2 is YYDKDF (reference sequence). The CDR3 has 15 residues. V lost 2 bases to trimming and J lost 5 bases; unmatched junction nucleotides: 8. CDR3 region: CATSRPGTVNTEAFF. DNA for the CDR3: TGTGCCACCAGCAGACCCGGGACAGTAAATACTGAAGCTTTCTTT.

The CDR3: CASSLDEGGYTF. CDR3 nucleotides: TGTGCCAGCAGCTTAGATGAGGGTGGCTACACCTTC. The chain is built from TRBV7-9 and TRBJ1-2, with D uncertain. Germline V gene lookup returns CDR1 SEHNR and CDR2 FQNEAQ (reference sequence). This CDR3 has 12 residues. The germline V and J ends were trimmed by 1 base and 7 bases, with 7 bases remaining between them.

Here the CDR3 DNA reads TGCGCCAGCAGCCCCGGGACAGGGGGCAACGAGCAGTACTTC. It encodes CASSPGTGGNEQYF. The rearrangement links TRBV5-1 to TRBJ2-7, with 12 nucleotides matching TRBD1. J lost 5 bases, V lost 4 bases, and 4 bases had no gene match. The CDR3 spans 14 residues. Per the germline V gene, CDR1 is SGHRS and CDR2 is YFSETQ.

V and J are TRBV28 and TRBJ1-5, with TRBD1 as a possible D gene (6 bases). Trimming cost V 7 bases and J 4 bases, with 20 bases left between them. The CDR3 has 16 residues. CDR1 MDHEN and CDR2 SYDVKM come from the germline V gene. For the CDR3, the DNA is TGTGCCAGCACCCTTGGAGGCAGGGGTTGGAATCAGCCCCAGCATTTT. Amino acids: CASTLGGRGWNQPQHF.

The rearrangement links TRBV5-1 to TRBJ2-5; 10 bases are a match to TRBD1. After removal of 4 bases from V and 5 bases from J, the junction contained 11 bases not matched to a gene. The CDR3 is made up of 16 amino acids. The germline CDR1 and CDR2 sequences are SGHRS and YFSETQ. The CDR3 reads CASSPFGQGVGETQYF. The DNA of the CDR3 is TGCGCCAGCAGCCCATTCGGACAGGGGGTCGGGGAGACCCAGTACTTC.

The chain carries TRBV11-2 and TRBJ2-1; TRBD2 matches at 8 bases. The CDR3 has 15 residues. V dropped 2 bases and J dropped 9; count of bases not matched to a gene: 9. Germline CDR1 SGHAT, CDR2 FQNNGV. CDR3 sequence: CASSLLAGLGGEQFF. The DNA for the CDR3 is TGTGCCAGCAGCTTACTAGCGGGCCTGGGGGGTGAGCAGTTCTTC.

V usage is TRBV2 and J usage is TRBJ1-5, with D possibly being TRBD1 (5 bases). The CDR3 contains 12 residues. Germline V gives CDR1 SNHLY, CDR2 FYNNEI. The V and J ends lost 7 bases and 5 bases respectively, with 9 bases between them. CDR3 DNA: TGTGCCAGCACCGCAGGGTATCAGCCCCAGCATTTT. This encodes CASTAGYQPQHF. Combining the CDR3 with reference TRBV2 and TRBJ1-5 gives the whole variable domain EPEVTQTPSHQVTQMGQEVILRCVPISNHLYFYWYRQILGQKVEFLVSFYNNEISEKSEIFDDQFSVERPDGSNFTLKIRSTKLEDSAMYFCASTAGYQPQHFGDGTRLSIL.

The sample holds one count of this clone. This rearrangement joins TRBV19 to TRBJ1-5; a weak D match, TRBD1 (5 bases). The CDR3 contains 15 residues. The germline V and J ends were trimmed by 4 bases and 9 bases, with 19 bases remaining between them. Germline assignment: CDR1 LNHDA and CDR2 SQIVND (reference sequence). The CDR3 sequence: CASSTAGGDRWPQHF. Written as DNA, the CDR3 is TGTGCCAGTAGTACCGCGGGGGGTGACCGGTGGCCCCAGCATTTT.

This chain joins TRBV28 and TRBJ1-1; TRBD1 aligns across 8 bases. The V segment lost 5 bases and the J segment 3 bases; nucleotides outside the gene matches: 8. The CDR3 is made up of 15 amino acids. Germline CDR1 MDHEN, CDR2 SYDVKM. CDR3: CASSGYRGRDTEAFF. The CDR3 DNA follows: TGTGCCAGCAGTGGGTACAGGGGGAGGGACACTGAAGCTTTCTTT.

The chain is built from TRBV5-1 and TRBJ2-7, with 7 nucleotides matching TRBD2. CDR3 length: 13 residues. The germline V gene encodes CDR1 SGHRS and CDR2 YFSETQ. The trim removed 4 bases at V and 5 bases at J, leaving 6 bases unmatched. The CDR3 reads CASSLGRGDEQYF. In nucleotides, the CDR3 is TGCGCCAGCAGCCTGGGGAGGGGAGACGAGCAGTACTTC. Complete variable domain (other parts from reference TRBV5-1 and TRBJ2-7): KAGVTQTPRYLIKTRGQQVTLSCSPISGHRSVSWYQQTPGQGLQFLFEYFSETQRNKGNFPGRFSGRQFSNSRSEMNVSTLELGDSALYLCASSLGRGDEQYFGPGTRLTVT.